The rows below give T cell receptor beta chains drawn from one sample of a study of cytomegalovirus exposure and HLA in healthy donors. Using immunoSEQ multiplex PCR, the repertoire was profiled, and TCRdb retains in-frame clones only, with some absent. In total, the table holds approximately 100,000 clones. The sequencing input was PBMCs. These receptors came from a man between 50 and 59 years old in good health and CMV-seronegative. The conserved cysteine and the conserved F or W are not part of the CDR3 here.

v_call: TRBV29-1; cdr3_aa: SVSGSSGANVLT
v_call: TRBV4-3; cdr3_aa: ASSQELSSGKDTQY
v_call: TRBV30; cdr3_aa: AWSHPGAPGNTIY
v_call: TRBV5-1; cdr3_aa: ASSSRTGGSDTQY
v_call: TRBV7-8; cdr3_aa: ASSILYEQY
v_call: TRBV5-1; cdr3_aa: ASSLETGGQGSPLH
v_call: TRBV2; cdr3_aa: ASTRQRDYEQY
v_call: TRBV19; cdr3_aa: ASSPGTSGGPGETQY
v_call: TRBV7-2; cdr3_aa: ASSLERSGVT
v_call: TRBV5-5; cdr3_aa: ASSPGPGQGLPQA
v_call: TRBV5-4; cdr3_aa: ASSLSGRAEKTQY
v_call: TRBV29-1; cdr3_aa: SVRYLQTGGTDTQY
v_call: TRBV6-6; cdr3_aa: ASSPVRETQY
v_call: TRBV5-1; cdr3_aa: ASSSGTGVSEQY
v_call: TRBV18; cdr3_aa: ASSPGASTEAF
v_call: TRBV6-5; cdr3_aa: ASSYGAGPYNEQF
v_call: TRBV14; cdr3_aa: ASSSRLAGGWNEQF
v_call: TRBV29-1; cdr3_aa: SVGDLNTGELF
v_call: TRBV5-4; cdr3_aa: ASSSRDRVYGTEAF
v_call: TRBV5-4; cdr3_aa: ASSLDSWNTEAF
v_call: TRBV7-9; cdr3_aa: ASSSQTGAEQY
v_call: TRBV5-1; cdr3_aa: ASSLELPPGDGTEAF
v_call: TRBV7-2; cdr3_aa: ASSLLGAMNTEAF
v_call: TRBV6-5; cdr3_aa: ASSYSNRGQNGYT
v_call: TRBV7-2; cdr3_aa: ASSFPGGHRSGEQY
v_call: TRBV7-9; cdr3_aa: ASSSPQEAEAF
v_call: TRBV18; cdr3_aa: ASSRSGGAYEQY
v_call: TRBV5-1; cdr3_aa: ASSTGSNTEAF
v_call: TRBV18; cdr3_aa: ASSPRQGDGYT
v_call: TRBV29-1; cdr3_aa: SVSGQGAYGYT
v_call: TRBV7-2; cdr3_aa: ASSRRLGRGLGETQY
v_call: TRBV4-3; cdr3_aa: ASSQGAFYYGYT
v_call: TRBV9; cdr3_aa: ASSEGVTSGGKETQY
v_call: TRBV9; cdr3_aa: ASSVVGVGHTEAF
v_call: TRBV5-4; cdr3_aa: ASSLRLAGGIYEQY
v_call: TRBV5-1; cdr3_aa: ASFDTKRPTEAF
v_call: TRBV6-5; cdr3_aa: ASSRDRGSTEAF
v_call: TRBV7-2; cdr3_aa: ASSLTGSPTEAF
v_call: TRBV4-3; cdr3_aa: ASSQELLSPAYGYT
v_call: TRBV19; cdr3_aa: ASSIGAGKYGYT
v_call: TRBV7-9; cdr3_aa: ASSLSTAREQY
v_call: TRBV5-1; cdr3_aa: ASSLSTGTGGFYEQY
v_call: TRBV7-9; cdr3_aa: ASSISGRASSPTAGELF
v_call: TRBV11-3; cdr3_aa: ASSGTSGPYSYNEQF
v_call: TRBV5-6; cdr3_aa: ASSLAGLADNEQF
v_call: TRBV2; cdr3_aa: ASSLQGYRYEQY
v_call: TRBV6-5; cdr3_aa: ASSRGGRSSYEQY
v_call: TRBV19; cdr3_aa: ASSPSLARGGEDYGYT
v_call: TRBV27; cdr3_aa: ASSRLSGSANIQY
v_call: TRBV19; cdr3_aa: ASTSERQGNYGYT
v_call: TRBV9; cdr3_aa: ASSVALASPYNEQF
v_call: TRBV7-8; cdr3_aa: ASSLGQGGNEKLF
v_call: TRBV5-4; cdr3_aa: ASSPRRGFHEQY
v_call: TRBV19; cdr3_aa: ASSTLGQSNEKLF